These 9 T cell receptor beta chains were sequenced from one sample in a study of blood T cell repertoires in COVID-19. Method: immunoSEQ multiplex PCR; TCRdb's copy keeps in-frame clones and lacks some. The sample contains some 320,000 clones, about 82% of which appear only once. Source material: peripheral blood. These receptors were collected from a human donor in a cohort sampled during active COVID-19.

The chain employs TRBV7-3 and TRBJ2-1; the match to TRBD2 covers 8 bases. CDR3 length: 15 amino acids. Trimming removed 4 bases from V and 10 bases from J; junction bases left unmatched: 12. Germline V CDR1 and CDR2: SGHTA, FQGTGA. The CDR3, as DNA: TGTGCCAGCAGCTCCCGAGGGAGCGGGGGTGGGGAGCAGTTCTTC. This gives the protein CASSSRGSGGGEQFF.

The gene calls are TRBV2 and TRBJ2-4; 8 nucleotides agree with TRBD1. Germline V gives CDR1 SNHLY, CDR2 FYNNEI. The J segment lost 7 bases and the V segment lost 7 bases, leaving 6 bases of the junction unmatched. CDR3 length: 13 residues. The CDR3 region has the DNA TGTGCCAGCACCTCAGGGGGCACGAACATTCAGTACTTC. Protein product: CASTSGGTNIQYF.

The V and J genes are TRBV30 and TRBJ2-2; maybe TRBD2 (6 bases). V was pared by 0 bases and J by 8 bases, with 10 bases between. CDR1 is GTSNPN and CDR2 is SVGIG in the germline V gene (reference sequence). The CDR3 runs 13 residues. CDR3 in amino acids: CAWSVEGPGELFF. The CDR3 DNA reads TGTGCCTGGAGTGTGGAGGGACCGGGGGAGCTGTTTTTT.

The chain recombines TRBV30 with TRBJ1-4; weak D call: TRBD1 (6 bases). CDR1 is GTSNPN and CDR2 is SVGIG in the germline V gene (reference sequence). V was clipped by 1 base and J by 9 bases, with 15 bases between them. The CDR3 is 14 residues long. This CDR3 is CAWSGTGIMKKLFF. The CDR3 region has the DNA TGTGCCTGGAGTGGTACAGGGATAATGAAAAAACTGTTTTTT.

A note on this clone: This sample also contains other DNA sequences that code for the same CDR3. The rearrangement joins TRBV6-5 to TRBJ1-1; TRBD1 is a possible D gene (6 bases). There are 13 residues in the CDR3. The germline V gene encodes CDR1 MNHEY and CDR2 SVGAGI. The V end lost 6 bases, the J end lost 3 bases, and 11 bases lay between the germline ends. CDR3 in DNA: TGTGCCAGCAGACAGGGTACTTACACTGAAGCTTTCTTT. Translating it yields CASRQGTYTEAFF.

The CDR3 nucleotides are TGTGCCAGCAGCCGAGACTACAGGGCTGGTCAGCCCCAGCATTTT. Protein: CASSRDYRAGQPQHF. The chain carries TRBV3-1 (or the pseudogene TRBV3-2) and TRBJ1-5, with D perhaps matching TRBD1 (6 bases). V was trimmed by 4 bases and J by 6 bases, leaving 16 bases between them. The CDR3 covers 15 residues. Germline V gene lookup returns CDR1 LGHDT and CDR2 YNNKEL (reference sequence).

The rearrangement uses TRBV20-1 and TRBJ1-6; no definite D call. Looked up from germline, CDR1 is DFQATT and CDR2 is SNEGSKA (reference sequence). Trimming removed 3 bases at V and 5 bases at J, with 11 bases between. CDR3 length equals 14 residues. CDR3: CSASVGGDNSPLHF. CDR3 DNA: TGCAGTGCTAGTGTCGGCGGCGATAATTCACCCCTCCACTTT.

The chain couples TRBV28 to TRBJ2-5; a possible D gene is TRBD2 (6 bases). V lost 5 bases and J 5 bases, leaving 15 bases between the germline ends. This CDR3 has 14 residues. The germline V gene has CDR1 MDHEN and CDR2 SYDVKM. CDR3 region: CASSLKVGRETQYF. The DNA for the CDR3 is TGTGCCAGCAGTCTCAAGGTGGGGAGGGAGACCCAGTACTTC.

The chain combines TRBV4-1 with TRBJ2-7, with 9 nucleotides matching TRBD1. This CDR3 comprises 15 residues. With V trimmed by 1 base and J by 5 bases, 6 bases remained unmatched. Germline CDR1 is MGHRA and CDR2 is YSYEKL. The DNA of the CDR3 is TGCGCCAGCAGCCAAGTAACGGACAGGGGAGACGAGCAGTACTTC. Protein: CASSQVTDRGDEQYF.